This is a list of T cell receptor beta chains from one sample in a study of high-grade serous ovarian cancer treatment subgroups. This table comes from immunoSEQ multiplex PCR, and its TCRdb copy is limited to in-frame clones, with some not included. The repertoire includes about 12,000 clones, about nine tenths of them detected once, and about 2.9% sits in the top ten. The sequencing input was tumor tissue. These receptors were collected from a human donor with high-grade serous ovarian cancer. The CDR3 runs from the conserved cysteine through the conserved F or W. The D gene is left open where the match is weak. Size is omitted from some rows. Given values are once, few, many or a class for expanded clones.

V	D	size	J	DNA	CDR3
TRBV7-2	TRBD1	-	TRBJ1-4	TGTGCCAGCAGCCTGGACAGGGGTGGCGAAAAACTGTTTTTT	CASSLDRGGEKLFF
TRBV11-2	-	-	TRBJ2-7	TGTGCCAGCAGCCTCCGGGAATCCCGCTACGAGCAGTACTTC	CASSLRESRYEQYF
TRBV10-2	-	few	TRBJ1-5	TGCGCCAGTGGGGAGACAGCCAATCAGCCCCAGCATTTT	CASGETANQPQHF
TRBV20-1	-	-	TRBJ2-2	TGCAGTGCTAAGAGGGGGGAGCTGTTTTTT	CSAKRGELFF
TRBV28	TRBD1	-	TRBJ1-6	TGTGCCAGCACCACAGGGGGCAATAATTCACCCCTCCACTTT	CASTTGGNNSPLHF
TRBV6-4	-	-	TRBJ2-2	TGTGCCAGCAGTGACTCCAGTTCCGCCACCGGGGAGCTGTTTTTT	CASSDSSSATGELFF
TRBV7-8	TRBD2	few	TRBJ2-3	TGTGCCAGCAGCCCAGGGGGGGCTAGCGGGGGGCTGATGCAGGATACGCAGTATTTT	CASSPGGASGGLMQDTQYF
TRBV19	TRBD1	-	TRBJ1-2	TGTGCCAGTACGGGGGGACAGTTTGGCTACACCTTC	CASTGGQFGYTF
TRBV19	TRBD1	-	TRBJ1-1	TGTGCCAGTAGTATGGGGACAGGGAGACTGAACACTGAAGCTTTCTTT	CASSMGTGRLNTEAFF
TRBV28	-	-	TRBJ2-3	TGTGCCAGCGAAAGCTACGGAGGGACAGATACGCAGTATTTT	CASESYGGTDTQYF
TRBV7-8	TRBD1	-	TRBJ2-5	TGTGCCAGCAGCGGCCGGGACAGGGGAGAGACCCAGTACTTC	CASSGRDRGETQYF
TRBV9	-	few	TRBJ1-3	TGTGCCAGCAGCGTCGGAGGGGTGGGGACGAACACCATATATTTT	CASSVGGVGTNTIYF
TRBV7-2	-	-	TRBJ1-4	TGTGCCAGCAGCTTAAGGAGGGCTACTAATGAAAAACTGTTTTTT	CASSLRRATNEKLFF
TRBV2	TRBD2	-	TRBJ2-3	TGTGCCAGCATTCCGCGGGGGGCCACAGATACGCAGTATTTT	CASIPRGATDTQYF
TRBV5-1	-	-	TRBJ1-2	TGCGCCAGCAGCTTGGCCGAACAGGGCGGCTACACCTTC	CASSLAEQGGYTF
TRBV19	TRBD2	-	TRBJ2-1	TGTGCCAGTAGTATAGCAGCGGGGGGGCTTTACAATGAGCAGTTCTTC	CASSIAAGGLYNEQFF
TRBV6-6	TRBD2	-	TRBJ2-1	TGTGCCAGCAGTTACAAGGGGACTACCTACAATGAGCAGTTCTTC	CASSYKGTTYNEQFF
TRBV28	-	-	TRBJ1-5	TGTGCCAGCAGCCCTATCGGGGGGCTTAGCAATCAGCCCCAGCATTTT	CASSPIGGLSNQPQHF
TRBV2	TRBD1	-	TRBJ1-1	TGTGCCAGCAGTGATGTAGGGGGCGGAAGGGCTTTCTTT	CASSDVGGGRAFF
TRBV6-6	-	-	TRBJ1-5	TGTGCCAGCAGCCCCAGCGACAGCAATCAGCCCCAGCATTTT	CASSPSDSNQPQHF
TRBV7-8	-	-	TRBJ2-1	TGTGCCAGCAGCTTCGACAGGATAGGAAATGAGCAGTTCTTC	CASSFDRIGNEQFF
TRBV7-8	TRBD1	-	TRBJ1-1	TGTGCCAGCAGCTTAGCGGGATCGGACAGGGGTCGGTTCACCTGGGTTTCTCAAGCTTTCTTT	CASSLAGSDRGRFTWVSQAFF
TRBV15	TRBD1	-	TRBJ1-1	TGTGCCACCAGCAGAGAGGGACAGGGGAAGAACTCTGCTTTCTTT	CATSREGQGKNSAFF
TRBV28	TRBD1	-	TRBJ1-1	TGTGCCAGCACCGGGACAGGAACTGAAGCTTTCTTT	CASTGTGTEAFF
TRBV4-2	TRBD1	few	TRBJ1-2	TGTGCCAGCAGCCCTAGGACAGGGGGCGATGGCTACACCTTC	CASSPRTGGDGYTF
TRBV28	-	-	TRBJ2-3	TGTGCCAGCAGCAAACAGGGCGGTAGGGCCACAGATACGCAGTATTTT	CASSKQGGRATDTQYF
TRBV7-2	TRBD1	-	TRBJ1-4	TGTGCCAGCAGCCCTCGGGCCGGGACAGGAAATGAAAAACTGTTTTTT	CASSPRAGTGNEKLFF
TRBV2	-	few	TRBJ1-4	TGTGCCAGCAGTGGCTATCAGGGATGGCGGTTTTTT	CASSGYQGWRFF
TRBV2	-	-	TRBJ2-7	TGTGCCAGCAGTGAATGGACTGTCGAGCAGTACTTC	CASSEWTVEQYF
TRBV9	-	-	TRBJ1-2	TGTGCCAGCAGCGTCCAGGGCAGCTATGGCTACACCTTC	CASSVQGSYGYTF
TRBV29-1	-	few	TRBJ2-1	TGCAGCGCCGTGACAGAGTACAATGAGCAGTTCTTC	CSAVTEYNEQFF
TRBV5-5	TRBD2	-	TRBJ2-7	TGTGCCAGCAGCTTAACGGTGGGGACTAGCGTGAGCGAGCAGTACTTC	CASSLTVGTSVSEQYF
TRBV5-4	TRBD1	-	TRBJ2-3	TGTGCCAGCAGTTTTCCGGGACAGGGGGCAGATACGCAGTATTTT	CASSFPGQGADTQYF
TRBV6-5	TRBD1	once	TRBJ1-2	TGTGCCAGCAGTCGCCAACAGGGGACCTCTGGCTACACCTTC	CASSRQQGTSGYTF
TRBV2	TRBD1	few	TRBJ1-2	TGTGCCAGCAGTGGACCGGGACAGGGGTATGGCTACACCTTC	CASSGPGQGYGYTF
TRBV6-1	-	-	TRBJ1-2	TGTGCCAGCAGAGGTTCCCAGGGCCTTAGTGGTGGCTACACCTTC	CASRGSQGLSGGYTF
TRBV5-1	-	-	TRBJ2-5	TGCGCCAGCAGAGGAGGGGAGACCCAGTACTTC	CASRGGETQYF
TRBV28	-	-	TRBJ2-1	TGTGCCAGCAGTTTTCAGACAGTTGCTGAGCAGTTCTTC	CASSFQTVAEQFF
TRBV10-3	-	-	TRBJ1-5	TGTGCCATCAATTCCGACGGACAGAGCAATCAGCCCCAGCATTTT	CAINSDGQSNQPQHF
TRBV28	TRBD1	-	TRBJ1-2	TGTGCCAGCAGTTTAATAGGGGGCGCAAATGGCTACACCTTC	CASSLIGGANGYTF
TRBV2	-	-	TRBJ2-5	TGTGCCAGCAGTGTAACAGAGCAAGAGACCCAGTACTTC	CASSVTEQETQYF